This paragraph reports one TCR beta chain. The data derive from a study of CD8+CD57+ T cells in acquired aplastic anemia. About the research overall: An average of roughly 2.9 ug of DNA was obtained from sorted CD4+ and CD8+ cells.

It was genomic DNA that served as the template for profiling TCR beta VDJ and CDR3. Each CDR3 protein is one row after TCRdb ran MiXCR on the reads. The table lists approximately 190,000 distinct CDR3 sequences, roughly half of them singletons, with about 8.8% in the top ten. Selection for sequencing was limited to patients who had shown CD8+CD57+ cell expansion by flow cytometry. All participating patients were living with severe acquired aplastic anemia. Material for sequencing was sorted CD4+, CD8+, or CD8+CD57+ T cells (not recorded which) from PBMCs. This sequence was found in a human donor with aplastic anemia.

This chain's CDR3 is CASSPRTGRNTEAFF. The CDR3 region has the DNA TGTGCCAGCAGTCCCCGGACAGGGAGGAACACTGAAGCTTTCTTT. The chain recombines TRBV6-1 with TRBJ1-1; 8 bases fit TRBD1. V dropped 5 bases and J dropped 1; count of bases not matched to a gene: 6. The CDR3 extends over 15 amino acids. CDR1 is MNHNS and CDR2 is SASEGT in the germline V gene.